A selection of T cell receptor beta chains follows, all from one sample in a study of cytomegalovirus exposure and HLA in healthy donors. Clones were sequenced by immunoSEQ multiplex PCR, and TCRdb holds only the in-frame ones, with some missing. The repertoire holds 85,000 to 100,000 clones, approximately 86% seen once, with roughly 9% in the top ten. The sequenced sample was PBMCs. These receptors originate from a man in his thirties or forties in good health and CMV-seropositive. Both conserved end residues are part of each CDR3. A D gene is named only where the DNA matches it firmly. Size is stated for part of the rows, as once, few or many counts, or as a class when the clone is expanded.

D	size	J	V	DNA	CDR3
TRBD1	.	TRBJ1-3	TRBV28	TGTGCCAGCAGTTCTCGAGGACAGGGGGTTTACACCATATATTTT	CASSSRGQGVYTIYF
TRBD2	.	TRBJ2-2	TRBV5-4	TGTGCCAGCAGCAGGGGACTAGCGGAGAACACCGGGGAGCTGTTTTTT	CASSRGLAENTGELFF
TRBD1	.	TRBJ1-2	TRBV29-1	TGCAGCGTCTCCGGGACAGGGGATGGCTACACCTTC	CSVSGTGDGYTF
TRBD1	.	TRBJ1-5	TRBV27	TGTGCCAGCAGTTCCCGACAGGGCAGACAGCCCCAGCATTTT	CASSSRQGRQPQHF
TRBD1	few	TRBJ1-5	TRBV27	TGTGCCAGCAGTCGGTCGTATGGGACAGCCTATCAGCCCCAGCATTTT	CASSRSYGTAYQPQHF
TRBD2	.	TRBJ2-1	TRBV7-3	TGTGCCAGCAGCTTAGCGGGAGGGCACAATGAGCAGTTCTTC	CASSLAGGHNEQFF
.	.	TRBJ1-1	TRBV6-5	TGTGCCAGCAGTGATTGGGAGCGGAACACTGAAGCTTTCTTT	CASSDWERNTEAFF
TRBD2	.	TRBJ2-1	TRBV7-2	TGTGCCAGCAGCGACCAGCCCGGACTAGCGGGATACAATGAGCAGTTCTTC	CASSDQPGLAGYNEQFF
.	.	TRBJ1-5	TRBV28	TGTGCCATCCGGGGGGGTGGACAGCCCCAGCATTTT	CAIRGGGQPQHF
.	.	TRBJ2-7	TRBV5-1	TGCGCCAGTCATACTTCACAGGGAAACTACGAGCAGTACTTC	CASHTSQGNYEQYF
.	once	TRBJ2-7	TRBV7-9	TGTGCCAGCAGCTTAATAGCAACGGGAGACTCCTACGAGCAGTACTTC	CASSLIATGDSYEQYF
.	once	TRBJ1-1	TRBV27	TGTGCCAGCAGTTTATTTCACCAACCGGGGACTGAAGCTTTCTTT	CASSLFHQPGTEAFF
.	.	TRBJ1-5	TRBV28	TGTGCCAGCAGTTTATATCCTGGGCGGACTACTACCTATAGCAATCAGCCCCAGCATTTT	CASSLYPGRTTTYSNQPQHF
.	.	TRBJ2-1	TRBV15	TGTGCCACCAGCAGAGATCTAGGCGCCGAGCAGTTCTTC	CATSRDLGAEQFF
TRBD1	.	TRBJ1-1	TRBV7-6	TGTGCCAGCAGCTTACCCCCGGGACAGGGCGAACGGGACACTGAAGCTTTCTTT	CASSLPPGQGERDTEAFF
TRBD2	.	TRBJ2-2	TRBV6-1	TGTGCCAGCAGTGGACGGACTAGCGGGATACCGAACACCGGGGAGCTGTTTTTT	CASSGRTSGIPNTGELFF
TRBD1	once	TRBJ2-1	TRBV5-1	TGCGCCAGCAGCTCTGGGCGCAGGGGGCGCCAGGAGCAGTTCTTC	CASSSGRRGRQEQFF
TRBD2	.	TRBJ2-1	TRBV5-4	TGTGCCAGCAGCTCCGGACTTGCGGGAGGGCCCATGTACAATGAGCAGTTCTTC	CASSSGLAGGPMYNEQFF
.	few	TRBJ2-2	TRBV9	TGTGCCAGCAGCCAATCCACAGGACCGGACACCGGGGAGCTGTTTTTT	CASSQSTGPDTGELFF
.	.	TRBJ2-7	TRBV6-1	TGTGCCAGCAGACCAACAGGCCTATCCTACGAGCAGTACTTC	CASRPTGLSYEQYF
TRBD2	.	TRBJ2-1	TRBV5-1	TGCGCCAGCAGCGTGAGCGGGAGCGGCACCTACAATGAGCAGTTCTTC	CASSVSGSGTYNEQFF
.	few	TRBJ2-5	TRBV10-3	TGTGCCATCAGTGAGTCGAGAGAGACCCAGTACTTC	CAISESRETQYF
.	.	TRBJ1-6	TRBV28	TGTGCCAGCAGTGCTGGATCCGCGGGTTCACCCCTCCACTTT	CASSAGSAGSPLHF
.	few	TRBJ2-3	TRBV29-1	TGCAGCGCCCGAGGGCATGCCCTACGACGCACAGATACGCAGTATTTT	CSARGHALRRTDTQYF
TRBD1	.	TRBJ2-2	TRBV5-1	TGCGCCAGCAGCCCCACTCCGGGACAGGGACAGAACACCGGGGAGCTGTTTTTT	CASSPTPGQGQNTGELFF
.	.	TRBJ2-3	TRBV7-6	TGTGCCAGCAGCCCAGGGTCAGATACGCAGTATTTT	CASSPGSDTQYF
TRBD1	once	TRBJ1-2	TRBV19	TGTGCCAGTAGTCGTTGGACAGGGGGCCAGGTCAACTATGGCTACACCTTC	CASSRWTGGQVNYGYTF
.	.	TRBJ2-3	TRBV13	TGTGCCAGCAGCTTCAGTCCAGATACGCAGTATTTT	CASSFSPDTQYF
TRBD2	.	TRBJ2-7	TRBV4-2	TGTGCCAGCAGTTCGGGACTAGAGAACTACGAGCAGTACTTC	CASSSGLENYEQYF
TRBD1	.	TRBJ1-6	TRBV2	TGTGCCAGCAGGGACAGGGCTTATTCACCCCTCCACTTT	CASRDRAYSPLHF
TRBD2	once	TRBJ2-2	TRBV19	TGTGCCAGTAGTTCACCCCCGGGACTAGCGGGATGGGGGACCGGGGAGCTGTTTTTT	CASSSPPGLAGWGTGELFF
TRBD1	.	TRBJ1-3	TRBV28	TGTGCCAGCAGTCGCGGTTGGGCAGGGGGCGCATCGGGAAACACCATATATTTT	CASSRGWAGGASGNTIYF
TRBD1	.	TRBJ2-2	TRBV28	TGTGCCTTGTCGACAGGGGACACCGGGGAGCTGTTTTTT	CALSTGDTGELFF
.	.	TRBJ1-6	TRBV27	TGTGCCAGCAGTGCCCGGGGGGCATCACCCCTCCACTTT	CASSARGASPLHF
TRBD1	.	TRBJ2-7	TRBV4-1	TGCGCCAGCAGCCAAGGGACAGGCGCCTCCTACGAGCAGTACTTC	CASSQGTGASYEQYF
.	.	TRBJ1-4	TRBV28	TGTGCCAGCAGTTGGCCCTCGGGGATTTTGAATGAAAAACTGTTTTTT	CASSWPSGILNEKLFF
.	few	TRBJ2-1	TRBV14	TGTGCCAGCAGCTCTCGACAGGGAGGTTACAATGAGCAGTTCTTC	CASSSRQGGYNEQFF
TRBD1	.	TRBJ2-7	TRBV18	TGTGCCAGCTCACCAGGACAGGGAGGAGGCTACGAGCAGTACTTC	CASSPGQGGGYEQYF
.	.	TRBJ1-1	TRBV5-4	TGTGCCAGCAGCTTGGGACAGGTGAACACTGAAGCTTTCTTT	CASSLGQVNTEAFF
TRBD1	.	TRBJ2-2	TRBV5-1	TGCGCCAGCAGCTCGGGACAGGGTAACACCGGGGAGCTGTTTTTT	CASSSGQGNTGELFF
TRBD2	.	TRBJ2-1	TRBV5-1	TGCGCCAGCAGCTTGGCGGGGCTTCCACGAGCGGCGGAACCGGGGGGGTACAATGAGCAGTTCTTC	CASSLAGLPRAAEPGGYNEQFF
.	.	TRBJ2-1	TRBV27	TGTGCCAGCAGTTTATATCCCGCTAGAAACTCCTACAATGAGCAGTTCTTC	CASSLYPARNSYNEQFF
TRBD1	.	TRBJ1-2	TRBV29-1	TGCAGCGTCGAGACAGGGCGTCGTGGCTACACCTTC	CSVETGRRGYTF
TRBD1	.	TRBJ2-1	TRBV19	TGTGCCAGTAACAGGGGGGATGAGCAGTTCTTC	CASNRGDEQFF
TRBD1	.	TRBJ2-7	TRBV5-1	TGCGCCAGCAGTAAACCGGGACAGGGGACCGAGCAGTACTTC	CASSKPGQGTEQYF
TRBD2	.	TRBJ2-2	TRBV9	TGTGCCAGCAGCTCAGGGACTAGCGGGAGTTCCGGGGAGCTGTTTTTT	CASSSGTSGSSGELFF
TRBD2	once	TRBJ2-2	TRBV19	TGTGCCAGTAGTACCCAAGGACTAGCGGGGGGGAACACCGGGGAGCTGTTTTTT	CASSTQGLAGGNTGELFF
.	.	TRBJ2-5	TRBV10-3	TGTGCCATCAGTGAGTCGCCGGTGGAGCAGTACTTC	CAISESPVEQYF
.	.	TRBJ2-2	TRBV7-2	TGTGCCAGCAGCTTAGGGGGGGGGCATAGGTTGACCGGGGAGCTGTTTTTT	CASSLGGGHRLTGELFF
TRBD2	.	TRBJ2-2	TRBV19	TGTGCCAGTAGTATTCTAGCGGGAGGGATAGACGGGGAGCTGTTTTTT	CASSILAGGIDGELFF
.	few	TRBJ1-1	TRBV5-6	TGTGCCAGCAGCTTGTTCAGTGAAGCTTTCTTT	CASSLFSEAFF
TRBD2	.	TRBJ2-1	TRBV6-5	TGTGCCAGCAGTTACCTTAGCGGGAACCCCTACAATGAGCAGTTCTTC	CASSYLSGNPYNEQFF
TRBD1	.	TRBJ1-1	TRBV5-1	TGCGCCAGCAGCTTCGGACAGGGTGAAGCTTTCTTT	CASSFGQGEAFF
TRBD1	.	TRBJ2-7	TRBV11-2	TGTGCCAGCAGCTTTACGACAGGGCACCCCTACGAGCAGTACTTC	CASSFTTGHPYEQYF
.	once	TRBJ1-1	TRBV9	TGTGCCAGCAGCGTAGCAATCCCCAATTCAGGGAACACTGAAGCTTTCTTT	CASSVAIPNSGNTEAFF